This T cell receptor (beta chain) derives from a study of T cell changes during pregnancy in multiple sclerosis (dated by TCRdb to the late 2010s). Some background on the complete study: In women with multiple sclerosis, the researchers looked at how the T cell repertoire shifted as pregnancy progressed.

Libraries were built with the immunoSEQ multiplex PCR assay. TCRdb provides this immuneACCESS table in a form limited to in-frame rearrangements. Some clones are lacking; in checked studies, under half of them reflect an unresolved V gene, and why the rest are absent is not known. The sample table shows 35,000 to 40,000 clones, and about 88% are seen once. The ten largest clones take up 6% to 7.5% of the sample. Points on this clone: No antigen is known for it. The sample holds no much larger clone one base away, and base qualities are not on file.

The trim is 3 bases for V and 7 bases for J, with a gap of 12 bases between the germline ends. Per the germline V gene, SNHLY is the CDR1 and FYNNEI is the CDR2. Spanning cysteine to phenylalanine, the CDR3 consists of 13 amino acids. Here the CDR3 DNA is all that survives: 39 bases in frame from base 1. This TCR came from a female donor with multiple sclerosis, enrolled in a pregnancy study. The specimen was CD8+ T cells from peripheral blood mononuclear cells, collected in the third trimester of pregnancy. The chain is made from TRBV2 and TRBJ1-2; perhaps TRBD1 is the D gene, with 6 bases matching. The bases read TGTGCCAGCAGTGACCAGGGGACGGGTGGCTACACCTTC. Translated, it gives CASSDQGTGGYTF.